The 5 T cell receptor beta chains in this list originate from one sample, sequenced in a study of tissue T cells after allogeneic stem cell transplantation. Indicated time point: mouse harvest day 7 after allogeneic transplant. Tail vein injection delivered 10^7 T-cell-depleted bone marrow cells and 10^6 splenic CD5+ T cells. This table comes from immunoSEQ multiplex PCR, and its TCRdb copy is limited to in-frame clones, with some not included. Of thousands of clones listed, just under 50% are singletons. Sequencing used lymph node tissue. All receptors derive from a female BALB/c mouse given C57BL/6 T cells with graft-versus-host disease after an allogeneic hematopoietic cell transplant.

This clone was observed a few times. Germline and genes here are mouse. The read falls 1 residue short of the CDR3 end, and the missing part is taken from the germline J gene. The chain uses TRBV29 and TRBJ1-2, with a tentative D call TRBD1 (5 bases). V gave up 2 bases and J gave up 0 bases, with 7 bases separating them. CDR3 length equals 14 residues. The germline CDR1 and CDR2 sequences are MSHET and SYDVDS. CDR3 bases read: TGTGCTAGCAGTTTAGGGGGACCAAACTCCGACTACACC. It yields the protein CASSLGGPNSDYT. The CDR3 in full is CASSLGGPNSDYTF.

This clone is large by share. Germline and genes here are mouse. The DNA read from the CDR3 is TGTGCCAGCAGTATAGGGGGGGCCAACGAAAGATTATTT. Translating gives CASSIGGANERLF. The CDR3 as a whole reads CASSIGGANERLFF. The rearrangement links TRBV19 to TRBJ1-4; a possible D gene is TRBD1 (5 bases). The read gets to within 1 residue of the CDR3 end, and the germline J gene fills in the rest. Germline loops: CDR1 FNHDT, CDR2 SITEND (reference sequence). Trimming took 0 bases from V and 3 from J, leaving 6 bases between them. The CDR3 loop spans 14 amino acids. The whole variable domain, remainder taken from reference TRBV19 and TRBJ1-4, is GGIITQTPKFLIGQEGQKLTLKCQQNFNHDTMYWYRQDSGKGLRLIYYSITENDLQKGDLSEGYDASREKKSSFSLTVTSAQKNEMAVFLCASSIGGANERLFFGHGTKLSVL.

Concerning this clone: Here the gene names and germline are mouse. CDR3 DNA, as far as it was read: TGTGCCAGCAGCCAGGGACTGGGGGTGGACACCTTGTAC. As protein: CASSQGLGVDTLY. The full-length CDR3 reads as CASSQGLGVDTLYF. The rearrangement uses TRBV5 and TRBJ2-4, with 11 bases matching TRBD2. The read comes to an end 1 residue before the CDR3 does, leaving the germline J gene to fill in the end. V shed 3 bases and J 7 bases; nucleotides not matched to a gene: 3. The CDR3 runs to 14 residues. Germline CDR1 is LGHNA and CDR2 is YNLKQL (reference sequence).

With regard to this clone: Gene names are the mouse ones. The read gets to within 1 residue of the CDR3 end, and the germline J gene fills in the rest. This rearrangement joins TRBV16 to TRBJ2-7, with TRBD1 as a possible D gene (6 bases). Looked up from germline, CDR1 is SGHSA and CDR2 is FRNQAP. There are 14 residues in the CDR3. The V end lost 1 base, the J end lost 0 bases, and 7 bases lay between the germline ends. The sequenced CDR3 bases are TGTGCAAGCAGCTTAGGGGACACCTCCTATGAACAGTAC. This sequence encodes CASSLGDTSYEQY. The CDR3, in full, reads CASSLGDTSYEQYF.

To note about this clone: Here the gene names and germline are mouse. The DNA ends 1 residue before the CDR3 does, and the rest of the CDR3 is filled in from the germline J gene. This chain uses TRBV12-1 with TRBJ1-4, with D unresolved. V shed 0 bases and J shed 0 bases, with 4 bases lying between them. The length of the CDR3 is 14 residues. The germline gives CDR1 SGHSN, CDR2 HYEKVE. CDR3 DNA (partial): TGTGCCAGCTCTCTCTTTGTTTCCAACGAAAGATTATTT. This sequence encodes CASSLFVSNERLF. The whole CDR3 reads CASSLFVSNERLFF.